The entry below describes one T cell receptor beta chain. The entry originates in a study of blood T cell repertoires in COVID-19. Study-wide context: Samples of COVID-19 (acute and convalescent) were obtained from the United States, Italy and Spain.

Membership in each cohort depended on participant-reported clinical history. What the recovered Cohort 3 donors had was two negative PCRs, clearance, or symptom resolution. This table comes from immunoSEQ multiplex PCR, and its TCRdb copy is limited to in-frame clones, with some not included. The sample has hundreds of thousands of clones; approximately 92% are singletons. Material for sequencing was PBMCs or T cells enriched from blood (not recorded which). The source of this sequence is a man aged 18 to 29 who had recovered from COVID-19.

In DNA form, the CDR3 reads TGTGCCAGCAGCGCGACAGGGGCGAACACTGAAGCTTTCTTT. Translating it yields CASSATGANTEAFF. V gene TRBV9 combines with J gene TRBJ1-1, with 8 nucleotides matching TRBD1. The CDR3 loop spans 14 amino acids. The germline V gene encodes CDR1 SGDLS and CDR2 YYNGEE. Unmatched junction bases numbered 2, after V lost 3 bases and J lost 1 base.